This paragraph covers one TCR beta chain sequence. Measured with immunoSEQ multiplex PCR; TCRdb has only the in-frame clones, and not every one. The table shows 70,000 or so clones, with around 93% occurring only once. The sample comes from a study of technical replicates of blood from several donors. Germline values: CDR1 MNHEY, CDR2 SMNVEV (reference sequence). The CDR3 has 12 residues. V was pared by 8 bases and J by 5 bases, with 13 bases between. The specimen was T cells isolated from PBMCs. This chain connects TRBV27 to TRBJ2-7, with D perhaps TRBD1 (5 bases). The TCR sequence derives from a human donor in good health. The CDR3 sequence: CASYQGVHEQYF. The CDR3, as DNA: TGTGCCAGCTATCAGGGTGTCCACGAGCAGTACTTC.